This paragraph reports one T cell receptor beta chain. This entry belongs to a study of glioma-infiltrating T cells. The iRepertoire nested amplicon-rescue multiplex PCR amplified TCR alpha and beta CDR3s from RNA. TCRdb re-called the multiplex PCR reads through MiXCR, storing one row per CDR3 protein. The sample lists a few hundred thousand distinct CDR3 sequences, about two fifths occurring once. The sample was glioma tissue, nonneoplastic brain tissue, or PBMCs (not recorded which). This TCR was sampled from a human donor with low-grade glioma or glioblastoma, undergoing nonglioma brain surgery, or in good health (not recorded which).

The CDR3 DNA follows: TGTGCCAGCAGTCCTCCGGGACAGGGGTTCTCTGGAAACACCATATATTTT. This sequence encodes CASSPPGQGFSGNTIYF. This chain connects TRBV4-2 to TRBJ1-3; 10 nucleotides line up with TRBD1. V dropped 6 bases and J dropped 0; count of bases not matched to a gene: 8. CDR3 size: 17 residues. Germline assignment: CDR1 LGHNA and CDR2 YNFKEQ.